This section outlines one T cell receptor beta chain sequence together with its context. This receptor's antigen is unknown. Per-base qualities were not stored, and no clone one base away is much larger. Genomic DNA was extracted from sorted cells for sequencing of the TCRbeta CDR3 region. The immunoSEQ Assay was used to sequence the TCRbeta CDR3 regions. TCRdb provides this immuneACCESS table in a form limited to in-frame rearrangements. Some clones are lacking; in checked studies, under half of them reflect an unresolved V gene, and why the rest are absent is not known. The sample yields approximately 70,000 clones; 77% were counted once. Of the sample, 1.6% is held by the ten largest clones. The germline V end is reduced by 6 bases and the J end by 8 bases; junction bases left unmatched: 11. The germline V gene encodes CDR1 MNHNS and CDR2 SASEGT. The CDR3 contains 14 residues, cysteine and phenylalanine counted. The DNA shown is the 42-base CDR3, in frame from base 1.

This entry is derived from a study of OX40 agonist ivuxolimab in advanced cancers. Regarding the study in general: Ivuxolimab, which targeted the costimulatory receptor OX40 (CD134), was an agonistic, fully human IgG2 monoclonal antibody. A male proportion of 70% to 90% and a mean age of approximately 61 years, ranging from roughly 23 to 90, were recorded for the dose-escalation cohort. Intravenous ivuxolimab was administered to patients every 2 weeks at six dose levels: 0.01, 0.1, 0.3, 1.5, 3 and 10 mg/kg. The paper covers the monotherapy dose-escalation part of the phase I ivuxolimab trial, which included N ≈ 54 patients. Peripheral TCRbeta sequencing aimed to test whether ivuxolimab altered TCR sequence diversity and caused clonal T-cell expansion. Patients were allowed to have had prior anti-PD-1, anti-PD-L1 or anti-CTLA-4 therapy, and 30% to 40% of the dose-escalation patients had been treated with checkpoint inhibitors. Three dose-escalation patients achieved partial responses, one with hepatocellular carcinoma and two with cutaneous melanoma. Of the roughly 50 dose-escalation patients, hepatocellular carcinoma was present in roughly 19, melanoma in around 15, renal cell carcinoma in 9 and head and neck cancer in 9.

Summary of the overall study and its limitations: At doses of 0.1 to 3.0 mg/kg, clonal expansion of both CD4+ and CD8+ blood T cells was observed from baseline to week 6. Partial responders in the 0.1-3.0 mg/kg groups had among the lowest normalized peripheral clonal expansion, especially among CD8+ T cells. The antigen specificity of the clonally expanded peripheral T cells was not determined. Low levels of normalized T-cell clonal expansion were also shown by some nonresponding patients. After ivuxolimab, more expanded clones were found on average in CD8+ T cells than in CD4+ T cells.

The trial excluded patients who had a history of autoimmune disease or were on systemic immunosuppression. Peripheral blood for TCR sequencing was collected from all dose cohorts at baseline, on cycle 4 day 1, and on cycle 7 day 1. The samples were taken from a phase I, first-in-human, multicenter, open-label dose-escalation trial of ivuxolimab. Adults with locally advanced or metastatic head and neck squamous cell, hepatocellular, melanoma or renal cell carcinoma were enrolled in the trial. Before TCR sequencing, CD4+ T cells and CD8+ T cells from peripheral blood were sorted into separate populations.

Recombination linked TRBV6-1 to TRBJ2-5; 8 bases in the middle match TRBD1. Sample: CD4+ or CD8+ T cells sorted from blood, taken in a trial of the OX40 agonist ivuxolimab. The sequence came from an adult with an advanced solid tumor such as melanoma, head and neck, liver or kidney cancer. The CDR3 protein sequence reads: CASSDQGQGVTQYF. The sequence in DNA is TGTGCCAGCAGCGACCAAGGACAGGGAGTTACCCAGTACTTC.